What follows is one T cell receptor beta chain and its context. Antigen specificity is unknown. The table came from immunoSEQ multiplex PCR; TCRdb's copy has only in-frame clones and leaves some out. The sample yields around 59,000 clones, approximately 88% seen once. This specimen comes from a study of lymphopenia after photon versus proton radiotherapy. Findings and limits, study-wide: Proton therapy kept repertoires fairly stable, unlike photons, which gained effector/memory cells.

The sample consisted of peripheral blood, taken from a patient treated with proton-based radiotherapy. The sequence was collected from a man aged 60 to 75 with pancreatic cancer.

The CDR3 bases are TGTGCCAGCAGCGCGGACTACCTCCGCGAGACCCAGTACTTC. Translating it yields CASSADYLRETQYF. The genes are TRBV9 and TRBJ2-5; tentatively, D is TRBD2 (6 bases). V gave up 3 bases and J gave up 5 bases, with 14 bases separating them. Germline CDR1 and CDR2: SGDLS and YYNGEE. This CDR3 is 14 amino acids long.